The 3 T cell receptor beta chains reported below all come from one sample, sequenced in a study of glioma-infiltrating T cells after dendritic cell vaccination. Sequencing was performed with immunoSEQ multiplex PCR; in TCRdb, only in-frame clones are kept and a portion is missing. The table shows fewer than 50,000 clones, with roughly 85% occurring only once. The sequencing here drew on blood, taken before dendritic cell vaccination. These receptors were collected from a human donor with glioblastoma.

This chain uses TRBV28 with TRBJ1-2, with 7 bases lining up with TRBD1. The V gene's germline CDR1 is MDHEN and CDR2 SYDVKM. V gave up 4 bases and J gave up 7 bases; unmatched junction bases: 6. This CDR3 region has 13 residues. CDR3 coding DNA: TGTGCCAGCAGTTCAAGGGACAGATCTGGCTACACCTTC. Its protein product is CASSSRDRSGYTF.

The chain joins TRBV4-1 to TRBJ2-2; 14 bases agree with TRBD2. Germline lookup yields CDR1 MGHRA and CDR2 YSYEKL. Trimming cost V 6 bases and J 4 bases; bases outside gene matches: 4. The CDR3 spans 16 residues. The CDR3 spells CASRTSGGVSTGELFF. As DNA, the CDR3 is TGCGCCAGCAGGACTAGCGGGGGGGTTAGCACCGGGGAGCTGTTTTTT.

The chain joins TRBV18 to TRBJ1-2; D is perhaps TRBD1 (5 bases). CDR3 length equals 14 residues. Germline lookup yields CDR1 KGHSH and CDR2 LQKENI. Trimming stripped 2 bases from V and 4 bases from J, with 11 bases between. The DNA for the CDR3 is TGTGCCAGCTCACCAGCCGGGGGAATCTATGGCTACACCTTC. Translating gives CASSPAGGIYGYTF.